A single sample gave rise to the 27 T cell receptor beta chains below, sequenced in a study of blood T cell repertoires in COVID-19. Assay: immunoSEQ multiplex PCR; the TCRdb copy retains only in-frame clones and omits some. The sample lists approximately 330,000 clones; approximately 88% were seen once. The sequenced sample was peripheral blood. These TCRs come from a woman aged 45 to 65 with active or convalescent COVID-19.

CDR3 residues: CASSSTSGYEQYF. CDR3 nucleotides: TGTGCCAGCAGCTCGACTAGCGGCTACGAGCAGTACTTC. The rearrangement uses TRBV7-3 and TRBJ2-7, with TRBD2 matching 9 bases. The J segment lost 3 bases and the V segment lost 4 bases, leaving 1 base of the junction unmatched. This CDR3 has 13 amino acids. Germline V gene lookup returns CDR1 SGHTA and CDR2 FQGTGA. The whole variable domain, filled in from reference TRBV7-3 and TRBJ2-7, reads GAGVSQTPSNKVTEKGKYVELRCDPISGHTALYWYRQSLGQGPEFLIYFQGTGAADDSGLPNDRFFAVRPEGSVSTLKIQRTERGDSAVYLCASSSTSGYEQYFGPGTRLTVT.

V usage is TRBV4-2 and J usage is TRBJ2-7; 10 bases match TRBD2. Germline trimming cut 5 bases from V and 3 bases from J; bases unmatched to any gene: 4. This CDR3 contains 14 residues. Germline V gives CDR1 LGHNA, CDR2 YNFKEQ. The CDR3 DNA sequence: TGTGCCAGCAGCTTTGAGCGGGGGGGCTACGAGCAGTACTTC. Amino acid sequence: CASSFERGGYEQYF.

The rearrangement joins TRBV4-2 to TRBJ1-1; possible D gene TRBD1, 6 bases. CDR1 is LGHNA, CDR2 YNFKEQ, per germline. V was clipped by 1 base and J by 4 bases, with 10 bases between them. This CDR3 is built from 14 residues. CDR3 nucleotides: TGTGCCAGCAGCCAAGGGAGAGGGGGCACTGAAGCTTTCTTT. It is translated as CASSQGRGGTEAFF.

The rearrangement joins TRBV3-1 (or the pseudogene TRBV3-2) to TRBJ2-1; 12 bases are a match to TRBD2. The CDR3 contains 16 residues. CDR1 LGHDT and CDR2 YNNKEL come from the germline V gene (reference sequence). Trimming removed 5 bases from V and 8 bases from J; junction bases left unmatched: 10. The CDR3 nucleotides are TGTGCCAGCAGCTGGGAGACTAGCGGGAGCTCGTATGAGCAGTTCTTC. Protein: CASSWETSGSSYEQFF.

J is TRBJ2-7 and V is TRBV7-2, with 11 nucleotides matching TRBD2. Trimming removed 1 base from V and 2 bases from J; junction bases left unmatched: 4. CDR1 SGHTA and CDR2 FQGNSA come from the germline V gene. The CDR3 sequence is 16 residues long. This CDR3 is CASSLGPSGGTYEQYF. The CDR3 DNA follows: TGTGCCAGCAGCTTAGGTCCTAGCGGGGGGACCTACGAGCAGTACTTC.

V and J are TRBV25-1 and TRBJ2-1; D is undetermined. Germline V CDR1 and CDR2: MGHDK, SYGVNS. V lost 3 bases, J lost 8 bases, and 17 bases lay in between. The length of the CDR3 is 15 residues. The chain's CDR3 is CASSDFEALTHEQFF. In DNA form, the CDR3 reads TGTGCCAGCAGTGACTTTGAGGCCCTCACACATGAGCAGTTCTTC.

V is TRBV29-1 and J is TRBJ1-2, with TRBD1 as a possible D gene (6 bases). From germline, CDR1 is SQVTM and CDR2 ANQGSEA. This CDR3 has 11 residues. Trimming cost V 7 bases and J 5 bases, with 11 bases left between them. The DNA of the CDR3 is TGCAGCGGCGAACAGGGATATGGCTACACCTTC. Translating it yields CSGEQGYGYTF.

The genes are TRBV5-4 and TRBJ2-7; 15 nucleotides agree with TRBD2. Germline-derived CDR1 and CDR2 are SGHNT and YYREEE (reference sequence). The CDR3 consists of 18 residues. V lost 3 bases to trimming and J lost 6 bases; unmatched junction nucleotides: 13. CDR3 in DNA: TGTGCCAGCAGCTCCGGACTAGCGGGAGGGCGACATATTTCCGAGCAGTACTTC. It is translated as CASSSGLAGGRHISEQYF.

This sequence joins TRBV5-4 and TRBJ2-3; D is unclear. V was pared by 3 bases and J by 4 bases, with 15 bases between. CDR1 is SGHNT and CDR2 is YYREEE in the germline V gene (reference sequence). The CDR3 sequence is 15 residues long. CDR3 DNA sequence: TGTGCCAGCAGCTCTAGACTCCCCAACTCAGATACGCAGTATTTT. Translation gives CASSSRLPNSDTQYF.

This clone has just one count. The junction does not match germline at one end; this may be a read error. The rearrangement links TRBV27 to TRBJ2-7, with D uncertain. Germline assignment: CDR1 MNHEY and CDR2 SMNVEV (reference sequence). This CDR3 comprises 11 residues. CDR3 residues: CASSLGRVLFF. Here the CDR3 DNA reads TGTGCCAGCAGTTTAGGCCGGGTATTGTTCTTC.

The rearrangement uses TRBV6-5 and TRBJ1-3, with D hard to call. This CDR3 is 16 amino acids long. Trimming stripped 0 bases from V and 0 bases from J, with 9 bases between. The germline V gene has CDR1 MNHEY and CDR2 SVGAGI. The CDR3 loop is CASSYSYAGSGNTIYF. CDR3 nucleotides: TGTGCCAGCAGTTACTCGTACGCGGGCTCTGGAAACACCATATATTTT.

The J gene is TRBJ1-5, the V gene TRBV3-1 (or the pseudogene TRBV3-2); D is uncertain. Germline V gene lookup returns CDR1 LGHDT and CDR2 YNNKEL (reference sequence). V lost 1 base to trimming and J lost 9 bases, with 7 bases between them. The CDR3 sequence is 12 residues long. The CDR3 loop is CASSQGLRPQHF. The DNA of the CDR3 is TGTGCCAGCAGCCAAGGTCTAAGGCCCCAGCATTTT.

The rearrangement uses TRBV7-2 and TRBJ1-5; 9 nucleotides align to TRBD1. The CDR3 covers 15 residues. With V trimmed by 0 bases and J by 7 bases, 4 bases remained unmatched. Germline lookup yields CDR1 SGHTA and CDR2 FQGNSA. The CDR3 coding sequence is TGTGCCAGCAGCTTAGCCGGGACAGGGAACCAGCCCCAGCATTTT. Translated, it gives CASSLAGTGNQPQHF.

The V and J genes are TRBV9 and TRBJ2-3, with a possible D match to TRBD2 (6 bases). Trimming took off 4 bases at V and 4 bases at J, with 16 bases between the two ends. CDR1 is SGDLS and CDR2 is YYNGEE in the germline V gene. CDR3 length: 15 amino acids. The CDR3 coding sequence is TGTGCCAGCAGCTCCCCGGGACTTTCATCAGATACGCAGTATTTT. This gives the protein CASSSPGLSSDTQYF.

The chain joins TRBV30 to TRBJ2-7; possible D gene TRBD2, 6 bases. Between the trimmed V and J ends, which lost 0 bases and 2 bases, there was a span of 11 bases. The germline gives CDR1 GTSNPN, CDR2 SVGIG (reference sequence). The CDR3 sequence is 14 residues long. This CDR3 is CAWSVRGRTYEQYF. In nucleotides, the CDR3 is TGTGCCTGGAGTGTACGGGGGAGGACCTACGAGCAGTACTTC.

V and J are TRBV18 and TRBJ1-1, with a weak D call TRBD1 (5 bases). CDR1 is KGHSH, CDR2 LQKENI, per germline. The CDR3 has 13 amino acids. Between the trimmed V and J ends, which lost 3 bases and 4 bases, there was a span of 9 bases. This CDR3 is CASSPGRGTEAFF. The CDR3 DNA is TGTGCCAGCTCACCGGGTAGGGGCACTGAAGCTTTCTTT.

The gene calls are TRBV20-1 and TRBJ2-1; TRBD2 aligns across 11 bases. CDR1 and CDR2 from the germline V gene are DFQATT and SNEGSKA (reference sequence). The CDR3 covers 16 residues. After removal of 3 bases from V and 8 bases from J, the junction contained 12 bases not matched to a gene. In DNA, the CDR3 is TGCAGTGCTAGTCGAACTAGCGGGGGATCCCTCGATGAGCAGTTCTTC. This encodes CSASRTSGGSLDEQFF.

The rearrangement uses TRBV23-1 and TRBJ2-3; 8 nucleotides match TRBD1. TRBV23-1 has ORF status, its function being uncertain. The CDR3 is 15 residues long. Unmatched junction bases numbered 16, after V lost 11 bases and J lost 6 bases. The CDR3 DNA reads TGCGCCGCGCGGGACAGGAGGATTCTAATGGATACGCAGTATTTT. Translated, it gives CAARDRRILMDTQYF.

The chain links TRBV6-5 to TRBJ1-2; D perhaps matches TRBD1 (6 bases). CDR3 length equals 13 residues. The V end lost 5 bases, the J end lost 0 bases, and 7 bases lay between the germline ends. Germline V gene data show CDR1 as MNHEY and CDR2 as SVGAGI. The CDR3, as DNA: TGTGCCAGCAGTCCAGGGGCTAACTATGGCTACACCTTC. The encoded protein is CASSPGANYGYTF.

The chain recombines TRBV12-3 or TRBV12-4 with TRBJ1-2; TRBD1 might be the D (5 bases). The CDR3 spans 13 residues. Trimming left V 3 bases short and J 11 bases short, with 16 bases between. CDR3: CASSLGGALGYTF. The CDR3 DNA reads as TGTGCCAGCAGTTTGGGAGGGGCCCTAGGATACACCTTC.

DNA for the CDR3: TGTGCCAGCAGCTTGCTCCGCTATGGCTACACCTTC. Its protein is CASSLLRYGYTF. The V gene is TRBV5-6, the J gene TRBJ1-2; D remains ambiguous. The germline V gene has CDR1 SGHDT and CDR2 YYEEEE. Trimming stripped 1 base from V and 4 bases from J, with 5 bases between. The CDR3 has 12 amino acids.

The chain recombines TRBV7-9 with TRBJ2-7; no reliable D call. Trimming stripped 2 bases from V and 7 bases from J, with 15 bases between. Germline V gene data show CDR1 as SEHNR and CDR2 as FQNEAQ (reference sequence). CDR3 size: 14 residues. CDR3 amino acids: CASSLRSRPWEQYF. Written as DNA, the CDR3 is TGTGCCAGCAGCTTAAGGTCCAGGCCTTGGGAGCAGTACTTC.

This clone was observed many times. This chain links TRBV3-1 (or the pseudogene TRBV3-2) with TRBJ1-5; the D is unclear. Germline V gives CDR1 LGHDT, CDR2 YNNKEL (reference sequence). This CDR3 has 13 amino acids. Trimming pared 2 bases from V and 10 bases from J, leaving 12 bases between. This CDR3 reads CASSQFTRSPQHF. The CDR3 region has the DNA TGTGCCAGCAGCCAATTCACCCGTAGTCCCCAGCATTTT.

CDR3 sequence: CASRPPGGGGTGELFF. The DNA for the CDR3 is TGTGCCAGCAGGCCCCCGGGGGGGGGAGGGACCGGGGAGCTGTTTTTT. V is TRBV7-2 and J is TRBJ2-2; 8 bases are a match to TRBD2. The germline gives CDR1 SGHTA, CDR2 FQGNSA. After removal of 6 bases from V and 5 bases from J, the junction contained 11 bases not matched to a gene. This CDR3 is 16 amino acids long.

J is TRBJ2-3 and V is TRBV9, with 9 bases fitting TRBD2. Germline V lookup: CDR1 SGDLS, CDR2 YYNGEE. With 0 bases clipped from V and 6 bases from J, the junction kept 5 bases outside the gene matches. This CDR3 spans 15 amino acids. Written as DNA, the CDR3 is TGTGCCAGCAGCGTAGATGTTAGCGGGGGTGATACGCAGTATTTT. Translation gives CASSVDVSGGDTQYF.

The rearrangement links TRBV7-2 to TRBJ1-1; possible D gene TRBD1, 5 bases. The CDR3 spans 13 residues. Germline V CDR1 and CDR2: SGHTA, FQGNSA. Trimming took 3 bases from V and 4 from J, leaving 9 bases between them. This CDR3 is CASSFRVGTEAFF. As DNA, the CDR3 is TGTGCCAGCAGCTTCAGGGTCGGCACTGAAGCTTTCTTT. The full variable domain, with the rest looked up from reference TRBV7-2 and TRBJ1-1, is GAGVSQSPSNKVTEKGKDVELRCDPISGHTALYWYRQSLGQGLEFLIYFQGNSAPDKSGLPSDRFSAERTGGSVSTLTIQRTQQEDSAVYLCASSFRVGTEAFFGQGTRLTVV.

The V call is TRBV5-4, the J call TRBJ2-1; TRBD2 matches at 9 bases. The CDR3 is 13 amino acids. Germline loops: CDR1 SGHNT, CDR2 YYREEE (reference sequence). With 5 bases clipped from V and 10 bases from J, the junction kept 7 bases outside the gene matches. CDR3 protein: CASSHSGSGEQFF. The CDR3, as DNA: TGTGCCAGCAGTCATAGCGGGAGCGGCGAGCAGTTCTTC.